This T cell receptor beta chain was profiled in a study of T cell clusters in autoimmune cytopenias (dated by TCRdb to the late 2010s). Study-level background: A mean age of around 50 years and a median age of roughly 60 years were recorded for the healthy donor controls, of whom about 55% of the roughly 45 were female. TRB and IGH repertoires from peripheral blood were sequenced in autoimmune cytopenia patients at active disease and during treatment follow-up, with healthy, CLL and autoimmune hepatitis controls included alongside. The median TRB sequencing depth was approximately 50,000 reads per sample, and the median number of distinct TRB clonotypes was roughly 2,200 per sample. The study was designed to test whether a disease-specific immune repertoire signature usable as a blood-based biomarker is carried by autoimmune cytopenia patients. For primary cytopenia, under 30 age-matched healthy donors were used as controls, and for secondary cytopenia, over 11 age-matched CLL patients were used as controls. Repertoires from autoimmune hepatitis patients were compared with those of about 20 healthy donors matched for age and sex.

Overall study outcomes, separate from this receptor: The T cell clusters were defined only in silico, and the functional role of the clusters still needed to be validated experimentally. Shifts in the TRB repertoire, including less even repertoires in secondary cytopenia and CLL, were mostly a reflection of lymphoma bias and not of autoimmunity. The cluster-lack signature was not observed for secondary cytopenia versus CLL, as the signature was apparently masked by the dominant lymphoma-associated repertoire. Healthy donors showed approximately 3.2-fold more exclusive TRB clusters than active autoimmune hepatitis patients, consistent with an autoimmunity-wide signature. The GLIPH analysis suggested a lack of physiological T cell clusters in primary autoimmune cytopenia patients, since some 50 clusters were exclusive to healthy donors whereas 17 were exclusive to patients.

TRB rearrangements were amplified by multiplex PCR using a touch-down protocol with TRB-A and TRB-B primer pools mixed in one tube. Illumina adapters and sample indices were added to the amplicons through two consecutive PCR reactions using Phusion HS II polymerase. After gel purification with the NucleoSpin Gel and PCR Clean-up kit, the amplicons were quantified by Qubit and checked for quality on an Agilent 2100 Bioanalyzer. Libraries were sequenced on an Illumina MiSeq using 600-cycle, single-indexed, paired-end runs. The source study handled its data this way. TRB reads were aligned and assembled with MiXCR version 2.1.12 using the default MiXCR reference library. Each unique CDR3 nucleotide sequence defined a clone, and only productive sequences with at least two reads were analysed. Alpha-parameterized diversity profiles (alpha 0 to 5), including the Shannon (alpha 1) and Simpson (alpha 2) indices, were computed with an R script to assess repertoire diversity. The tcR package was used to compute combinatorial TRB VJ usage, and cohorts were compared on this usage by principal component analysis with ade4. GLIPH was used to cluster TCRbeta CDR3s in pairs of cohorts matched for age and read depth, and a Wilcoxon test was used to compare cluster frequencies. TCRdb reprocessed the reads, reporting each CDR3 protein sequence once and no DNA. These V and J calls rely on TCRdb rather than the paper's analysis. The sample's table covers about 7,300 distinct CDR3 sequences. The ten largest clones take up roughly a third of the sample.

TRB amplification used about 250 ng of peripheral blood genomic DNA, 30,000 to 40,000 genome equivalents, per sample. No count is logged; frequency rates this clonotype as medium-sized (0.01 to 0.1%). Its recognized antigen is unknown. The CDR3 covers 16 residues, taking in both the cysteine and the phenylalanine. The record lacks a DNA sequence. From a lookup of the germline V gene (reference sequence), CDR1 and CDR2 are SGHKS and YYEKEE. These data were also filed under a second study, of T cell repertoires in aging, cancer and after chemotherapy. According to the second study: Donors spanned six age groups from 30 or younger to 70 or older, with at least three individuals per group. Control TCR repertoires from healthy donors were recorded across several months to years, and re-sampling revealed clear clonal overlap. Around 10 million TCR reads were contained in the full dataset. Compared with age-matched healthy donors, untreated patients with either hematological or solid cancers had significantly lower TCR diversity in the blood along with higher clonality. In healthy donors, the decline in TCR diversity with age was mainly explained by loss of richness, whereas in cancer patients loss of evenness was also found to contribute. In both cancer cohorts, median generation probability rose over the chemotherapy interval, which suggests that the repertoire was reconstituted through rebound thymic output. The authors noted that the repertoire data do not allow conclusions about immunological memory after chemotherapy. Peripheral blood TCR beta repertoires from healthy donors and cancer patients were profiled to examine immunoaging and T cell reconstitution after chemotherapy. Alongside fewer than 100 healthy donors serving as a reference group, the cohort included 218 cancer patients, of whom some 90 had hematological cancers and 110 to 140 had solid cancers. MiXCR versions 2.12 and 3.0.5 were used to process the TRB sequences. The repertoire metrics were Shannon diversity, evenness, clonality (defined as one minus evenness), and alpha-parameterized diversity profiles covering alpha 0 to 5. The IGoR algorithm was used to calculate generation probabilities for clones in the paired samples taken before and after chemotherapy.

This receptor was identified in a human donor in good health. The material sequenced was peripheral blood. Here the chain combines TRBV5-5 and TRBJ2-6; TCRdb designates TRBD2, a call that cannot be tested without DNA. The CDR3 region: CASSWSPLSGANVLTF.